The clone carrying this TCR beta chain was found many times. Its specificity is unknown. This sample was included in a study of molecular identifiers for immune sequencing clone quantification. Study details: RNA, taken in replicates from about 20,000 or 100,000 naive CD8 cells, was split five ways, with four sequenced.

The authors sorted naive CD8 T cells as CD8+CD4-CCR7+CD45RA+. Study-level results: Highly expanded clone sizes could end up underestimated if a barcode were shared by identical TCR molecules.

Bulk TCR libraries were made with methods that had been previously described and with listed TCR primers. One entry per CDR3 protein, called by TCRdb with MiXCR from the PCR reads. The table shows approximately 550,000 distinct CDR3 sequences, with around 23% occurring only once. The sequencing input was naive CD8+ T cells from blood, with Jurkat cell RNA spiked in. Subset noted: FACS-sorted CD8+CD4-CCR7+CD45RA+ naive T cells. The clonotype originates from a human donor in good health. Some libraries in this study had Jurkat cell RNA spiked in.

The CDR3 protein is CASSFISIQAFF. The CDR3 coding sequence is TGTGCCAGCAGTTTTATCTCTATTCAAGCTTTCTTT. The V and J genes are TRBV12-3 or TRBV12-4 and TRBJ1-1; D is undetermined. The CDR3 length is 12 residues. V was pared by 3 bases and J by 9 bases, with 11 bases between.